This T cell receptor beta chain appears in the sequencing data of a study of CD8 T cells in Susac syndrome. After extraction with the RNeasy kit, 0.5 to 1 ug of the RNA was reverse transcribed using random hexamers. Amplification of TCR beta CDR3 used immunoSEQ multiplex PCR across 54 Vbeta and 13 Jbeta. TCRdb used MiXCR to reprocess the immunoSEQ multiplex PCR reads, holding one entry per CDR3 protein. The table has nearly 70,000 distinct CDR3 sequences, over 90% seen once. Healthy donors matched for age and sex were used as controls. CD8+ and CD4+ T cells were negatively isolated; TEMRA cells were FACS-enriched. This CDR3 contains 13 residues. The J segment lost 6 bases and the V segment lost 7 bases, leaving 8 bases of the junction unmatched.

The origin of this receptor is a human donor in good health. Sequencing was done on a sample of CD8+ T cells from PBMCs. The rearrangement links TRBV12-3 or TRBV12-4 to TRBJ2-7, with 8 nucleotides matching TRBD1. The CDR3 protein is CASTSDRAGEQYF. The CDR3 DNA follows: TGTGCCAGCACCTCGGACAGGGCGGGCGAGCAGTACTTC.